This T cell receptor beta chain emerged from a study of T-cell memory formation after mild COVID-19. Study overall: TCR clusters mostly belonged to single donors.

TCRdb processed the 5' RACE reads anew with MiXCR; each CDR3 protein has one entry. The profile covers around 390,000 distinct CDR3 sequences, with around a sixth appearing a single time and roughly 21% taken by the ten largest. CDR1 and CDR2 (germline): SGHTA, FQGTGA. The CDR3 has 15 amino acids. Between the trimmed V and J ends, which lost 4 bases and 4 bases, there was a span of 15 bases. V usage is TRBV7-3 and J usage is TRBJ2-3, with D possibly matching TRBD2 (5 bases). The receptor comes from a man aged 18 to 30 who had mild COVID-19 (a few samples of this study predate the infection). Cell type and time point are not known. The sample taken for sequencing was PBMCs or a T cell subset sorted from them (not recorded which). Here the CDR3 reads CASSWGRTGADTQYF. The CDR3 nucleotides read TGTGCCAGCAGCTGGGGAAGGACCGGGGCAGATACGCAGTATTTT.